The sample holds one count of the clone carrying this T cell receptor beta chain. Using immunoSEQ multiplex PCR, the repertoire was profiled, and TCRdb retains in-frame clones only, with some absent. The sample has around 65,000 clones, about 89% seen once; the top ten hold about 17%. These data are taken from a study of OX40 agonist ivuxolimab in advanced cancers. Germline V gene lookup returns CDR1 SGHAT and CDR2 FQNNGV. The length of the CDR3 is 16 residues. Losses at the gene ends were 5 bases for V and 3 bases for J; bases not matched to a gene: 7. The clonotype comes from an adult with an advanced solid tumor such as melanoma, head and neck, liver or kidney cancer. The chain couples TRBV11-2 to TRBJ2-7, with 13 nucleotides matching TRBD2. Sequenced material: CD4+ or CD8+ T cells sorted from blood, taken in a trial of the OX40 agonist ivuxolimab. CDR3 nucleotides: TGTGCCAGCAGCCTCCACACTAGCGGGGGGGACTACGAGCAGTACTTC. Amino acids: CASSLHTSGGDYEQYF.